These 16 T cell receptor beta chains were sequenced from one sample in a study of blood T cells in healthy people across ages. Then a second PCR, running roughly 7 to 11 cycles, was carried out with a sample-barcoded 5' primer and a J-beta primer mix. TCRdb re-called the 5' RACE reads with MiXCR, one entry per CDR3 protein. The data hold some 1.5 million distinct CDR3 sequences, with 28% observed a single time. Specimen: blood. The receptor set was obtained from a young woman in good health.

This chain links TRBV3-1 with TRBJ2-5; D is perhaps TRBD1 or TRBD2 (5 bases each). There are 17 residues in the CDR3. The germline CDR1 and CDR2 sequences are LGHDT and YNNKEL (reference sequence). Trimming took 4 bases from V and 11 from J, leaving 29 bases between them. CDR3 DNA: TGTGCCAGCAGCCTCGGTAGCCCGGGACGCCGGTTTAATGAGCAGTACTTC. Its protein is CASSLGSPGRRFNEQYF.

This clonotype came up many times. This chain links TRBV5-1 with TRBJ2-1; 9 bases align to TRBD1. From germline, CDR1 is SGHRS and CDR2 YFSETQ. Trimming took 5 bases from V and 4 from J; bases not matched to a gene: 4. The length of the CDR3 is 14 residues. The CDR3 spells CASRGGQGYNEQFF. Here the CDR3 DNA reads TGCGCCAGCAGAGGGGGACAGGGTTACAATGAGCAGTTCTTC.

CDR3 coding DNA: TGCGCCAGCAGCCAAGATTTCGGAACGGACGAGCAGTACTTC. It encodes CASSQDFGTDEQYF. The chain is built from TRBV4-3 and TRBJ2-4; D is unclear. The last part of the DNA fits TRBJ2-7 better; the J call may be wrong. CDR3 length: 14 residues. Germline lookup yields CDR1 LGHNA and CDR2 YSLEER.

Remarks on this clonotype: Since a much larger clone is just one base distant, this may be a read error. This chain joins TRBV6-4 and TRBJ2-3; a weak D match, TRBD2 (6 bases). The CDR3 runs 14 residues. The germline gives CDR1 MRHNA, CDR2 SNTAGT. Trimming stripped 6 bases from V and 2 bases from J, with 12 bases between. The CDR3, as DNA: TGTGCCAGCAGGGAGGGTTCCGCCACAGATACGCAGTATTTT. Translation: CASREGSATDTQYF.

The CDR3 bases are TGTGCCAGCAGTTTAGCGTGGACAGGGGGCCTTGTTCACGAGCAGTACTTC. It translates to CASSLAWTGGLVHEQYF. The V gene is TRBV12-3 or TRBV12-4, the J gene TRBJ2-5; TRBD1 matches at 11 bases. The DNA end is more similar to TRBJ2-7, so the J call may be wrong. The CDR3 contains 17 residues.

The rearrangement joins TRBV29-1 to TRBJ1-2; no reliable D call. This CDR3 has 14 residues. CDR1 and CDR2 (germline): SQVTM, ANQGSEA. The V end lost 4 bases, the J end lost 8 bases, and 20 bases lay between the germline ends. CDR3 coding DNA: TGCAGCGTTGTTGTATCGCCCAAGGTGAAGGGCTACACCTTC. Amino acids: CSVVVSPKVKGYTF.

This chain uses TRBV28 with TRBJ2-7; D remains unclear. The CDR3 totals 14 residues. CDR1 and CDR2 from the germline V gene are MDHEN and SYDVKM. Between the trimmed V and J ends, which lost 4 bases and 2 bases, there was a span of 12 bases. The DNA of the CDR3 is TGTGCCAGCAGTTCTGCGTCCAATCCCTACGAGCAGTACTTC. It translates to CASSSASNPYEQYF.

With respect to this clonotype: One end of the junction fails to match germline, which may point to a read error. V usage is TRBV14 and J usage is TRBJ1-3; tentative D call: TRBD1 (5 bases). The CDR3 runs to 15 residues. CDR1 and CDR2 from the germline V gene are SGHDN and FVKESK. CDR3: CASSQDLTAGNTRYF. DNA of the CDR3: TGTGCCAGCAGCCAAGACTTGACAGCTGGAAACACCAGATATTTT.

This clonotype was seen ten or more times. The chain couples TRBV5-1 to TRBJ2-1; D might be TRBD2 (5 bases). CDR1 and CDR2 from the germline V gene are SGHRS and YFSETQ. The V gene lost 7 bases and the J gene lost 7 bases, with 9 bases spanning the gap. The CDR3 covers 11 residues. CDR3 residues: CASLRGNEQFF. CDR3 bases: TGCGCCAGCCTCCGGGGAAATGAGCAGTTCTTC.

The rearrangement links TRBV28 to TRBJ2-7; D remains ambiguous. The CDR3 consists of 13 residues. CDR1 is MDHEN and CDR2 is SYDVKM in the germline V gene. Deletions cut 3 bases from V and 0 bases from J, with 6 bases between. The CDR3 protein is CASSFYPSYEQYF. DNA for the CDR3: TGTGCCAGCAGTTTCTACCCCTCCTACGAGCAGTACTTC.

Comment on this clonotype: A much larger clonotype is one base distant, so this may be a read error. The chain is built from TRBV5-5 and TRBJ2-3; the match to TRBD1 covers 9 bases. CDR1 and CDR2 (germline): SGHKS, YYEKEE (reference sequence). This CDR3 is 15 amino acids long. The CDR3 reads CASSFTGGITDTRYF. The CDR3 coding sequence is TGTGCCAGCAGCTTTACAGGGGGCATCACAGATACGCGGTATTTT.

V is TRBV20-1 and J is TRBJ2-7; TRBD2 matches 10 bases. The CDR3 has 13 residues. The V gene's germline CDR1 is DFQATT and CDR2 SNEGSKA (reference sequence). V trimming: 6 bases; J trimming: 3 bases; junction bases outside the gene matches: 5. The CDR3 sequence: CSALAGAVYEQYF. In DNA, the CDR3 is TGCAGTGCCCTAGCGGGGGCCGTCTACGAGCAGTACTTC.

The chain carries TRBV20-1 and TRBJ1-4; D unresolved. The CDR3 runs to 13 residues. The germline V gene encodes CDR1 DFQATT and CDR2 SNEGSKA (reference sequence). Deletions cut 1 base from V and 8 bases from J, with 11 bases between. The CDR3 sequence: CSARVEGDEKLFF. The DNA of the CDR3 is TGCAGTGCTAGAGTGGAGGGAGACGAAAAACTGTTTTTT.

In its sample, this clonotype was seen a few times. The V call is TRBV6-5, the J call TRBJ2-3; the match to TRBD1 covers 9 bases. Germline V gene sequence: CDR1 MNHEY, CDR2 SVGAGI. The V and J ends lost 7 bases and 3 bases, in that order; junction bases with no gene match: 8. The CDR3 consists of 15 residues. CDR3: CASTLGTGSTDTQYF. CDR3 bases: TGTGCCAGCACTCTCGGGACAGGGTCGACAGATACGCAGTATTTT.

A remark on this clonotype: A much larger clone sits a single nucleotide away, making a read error possible. The chain has TRBV10-1 and TRBJ2-7, with D perhaps matching TRBD2 (6 bases). Between the trimmed V and J ends, which lost 7 bases and 9 bases, there was a span of 13 bases. Germline-derived CDR1 and CDR2 are WNHNN and SYGVQD (reference sequence). CDR3 length: 11 residues. The CDR3 bases are TGCGCCAGCACGATAGCGGACGGGCAGTACTTC. Translating gives CASTIADGQYF.

As regards this clonotype: The junction and the germline gene differ at one end; a read error may be behind it. The chain couples TRBV9 to TRBJ2-1; TRBD1 aligns across 7 bases. Per germline, CDR1 SGDLS and CDR2 YYNGEE. The CDR3 length is 14 residues. CDR3: CTSSQGTADNEQFF. Here the CDR3 DNA reads TGTACCAGCAGCCAGGGGACAGCGGACAATGAGCAGTTCTTC.